What follows are 10 T cell receptor beta chains derived from one specimen sequenced in a study of T cell responses to AZD1222 COVID-19 vaccine. Generated by immunoSEQ multiplex PCR, the TCRdb table keeps only in-frame clones and is missing some. The profile shows 97,000 or so clones, roughly 90% of them singletons. This specimen was peripheral blood, taken 28 days after the second AZD1222 dose. The receptors derive from an adult who received the AZD1222 COVID-19 vaccine.

The rearrangement links TRBV28 to TRBJ2-1; TRBD1 or TRBD2 may be the D gene (5 bases each). This CDR3 has 16 residues. Between the trimmed V and J ends, which lost 7 bases and 0 bases, there was a span of 16 bases. Germline V gives CDR1 MDHEN, CDR2 SYDVKM. The CDR3 nucleotides read TGTGCCAGCACCTACTCCGGGACGGTCTCCTACAATGAGCAGTTCTTC. It translates to CASTYSGTVSYNEQFF.

J is TRBJ2-5 and V is TRBV20-1; D not certain. Trimming left V 3 bases short and J 2 bases short, with 10 bases between. Germline CDR1 is DFQATT and CDR2 is SNEGSKA (reference sequence). The CDR3 runs to 13 residues. CDR3 bases: TGCAGTGCTAGTCATCCCAGGCAAGAGACCCAGTACTTC. Translation: CSASHPRQETQYF.

The CDR3 reads CSVRGLVRNTEAFF. In DNA, the CDR3 is TGCAGCGTCAGGGGGCTTGTGAGGAACACTGAAGCTTTCTTT. The gene calls are TRBV29-1 and TRBJ1-1, with 8 positions matching TRBD1. Germline values: CDR1 SQVTM, CDR2 ANQGSEA. This CDR3 spans 14 amino acids. With 6 bases clipped from V and 1 base from J, the junction kept 7 bases outside the gene matches. The full variable domain, its missing parts supplied by reference TRBV29-1 and TRBJ1-1, is SAVISQKPSRDICQRGTSLTIQCQVDSQVTMMFWYRQQPGQSLTLIATANQGSEATYESGFVIDKFPISRPNLTFSTLTVSNMSPEDSSIYLCSVRGLVRNTEAFFGQGTRLTVV.

The chain combines TRBV5-4 with TRBJ2-5; D uncertain. The CDR3 covers 12 residues. The V and J ends lost 0 bases and 4 bases respectively, with 4 bases between them. Per germline, CDR1 SGHNT and CDR2 YYREEE (reference sequence). Here the CDR3 DNA reads TGTGCCAGCAGCTTGGGAGTAGAGACCCAGTACTTC. This translates into CASSLGVETQYF. The full variable domain, with the rest looked up from reference TRBV5-4 and TRBJ2-5, is ETGVTQSPTHLIKTRGQQVTLRCSSQSGHNTVSWYQQALGQGPQFIFQYYREEENGRGNFPPRFSGLQFPNYSSELNVNALELDDSALYLCASSLGVETQYFGPGTRLLVL.

The rearrangement uses TRBV27 and TRBJ1-5, with no clear D. Germline CDR1 reads MNHEY; CDR2 reads SMNVEV (reference sequence). Deletions cut 5 bases from V and 8 bases from J, with 13 bases between. The CDR3 spans 13 residues. The CDR3 DNA reads TGTGCCAGCAGTCCACTGGGCACAGAGCCCCAGCATTTT. Its translation is CASSPLGTEPQHF.

The rearrangement uses TRBV19 and TRBJ2-1, with 10 bases identical to TRBD1. CDR1 is LNHDA and CDR2 is SQIVND in the germline V gene (reference sequence). The J segment lost 7 bases and the V segment lost 4 bases, leaving 4 bases of the junction unmatched. The CDR3 length is 14 residues. This CDR3 reads CASSRDRGRNEQFF. In nucleotides, the CDR3 is TGTGCCAGTAGTAGGGACAGGGGCAGGAATGAGCAGTTCTTC.

The sample holds one count of this clone. V is TRBV4-2 and J is TRBJ2-1; TRBD2 matches at 9 bases. CDR3 length: 16 amino acids. J lost 3 bases, V lost 0 bases, and 3 bases had no gene match. Germline lookup yields CDR1 LGHNA and CDR2 YNFKEQ. The CDR3 is CASSQEISGSYNEQFF. The DNA for the CDR3 is TGTGCCAGCAGCCAAGAAATTAGCGGGAGCTACAATGAGCAGTTCTTC.

The rearrangement uses TRBV5-1 and TRBJ2-5; a possible D gene is TRBD1 (5 bases). The CDR3 length is 14 residues. Trimming shortened V by 4 bases and J by 0 bases, and 10 bases separated the two germline ends. Per germline, CDR1 SGHRS and CDR2 YFSETQ. This CDR3 reads CASSPRTHQETQYF. The CDR3 region has the DNA TGCGCCAGCAGCCCCCGGACACACCAAGAGACCCAGTACTTC.

This rearrangement joins TRBV28 to TRBJ2-5; TRBD2 agrees at 8 bases. The germline gives CDR1 MDHEN, CDR2 SYDVKM. V lost 1 base and J lost 5; bases outside the gene matches: 3. The CDR3 runs 14 residues. In nucleotides, the CDR3 is TGTGCCAGCAGTTTATACGGGAGGGTGGAGACCCAGTACTTC. As protein: CASSLYGRVETQYF.

The rearrangement uses TRBV28 and TRBJ1-2; D unresolved. The CDR3 is 12 residues long. Germline V gene sequence: CDR1 MDHEN, CDR2 SYDVKM. Trimming removed 8 bases at V and 7 bases at J, with 14 bases between. The DNA for the CDR3 is TGTGCCAGCGGGCCCCCGTCGTTTGGCTACACCTTC. It translates to CASGPPSFGYTF.